The text below deals with one T cell receptor (beta chain). Its antigen is unknown. The data were taken from a study of Graves' ophthalmopathy and Graves' hyperthyroidism. Study at large: Peripheral blood sampling preceded any treatment and occurred at initial diagnosis.

Scientists amplified the TCR beta CDR3 regions from RNA transcripts. Second-round multiplex PCR came after first-round RT-PCR with HTBI primers. MiXCR, applied by TCRdb to the multiplex PCR reads, yields one record per CDR3 protein. In the table there are 170,000 or so distinct CDR3 sequences, 30% to 45% of which are singletons. General study findings and limits: Blood also harbored most expanded thyroid clonotypes above 0.001 frequency. The model achieved 55% to 71% sensitivity and 72.22% specificity for ophthalmopathy progression.

This CDR3 region has 15 residues. From germline, CDR1 is SQVTM and CDR2 ANQGSEA. The germline V and J ends were trimmed by 3 bases and 4 bases, with 18 bases remaining between them. Material: peripheral blood. The J gene is TRBJ1-1, the V gene TRBV29-1; a possible D gene is TRBD1 (6 bases). The source of this sequence is a woman aged 40-49 years with Graves' ophthalmopathy. The CDR3 spells CSVDRGGRVFTEAFF. CDR3 DNA sequence: TGCAGCGTTGATCGGGGGGGCAGGGTGTTCACTGAAGCTTTCTTT.